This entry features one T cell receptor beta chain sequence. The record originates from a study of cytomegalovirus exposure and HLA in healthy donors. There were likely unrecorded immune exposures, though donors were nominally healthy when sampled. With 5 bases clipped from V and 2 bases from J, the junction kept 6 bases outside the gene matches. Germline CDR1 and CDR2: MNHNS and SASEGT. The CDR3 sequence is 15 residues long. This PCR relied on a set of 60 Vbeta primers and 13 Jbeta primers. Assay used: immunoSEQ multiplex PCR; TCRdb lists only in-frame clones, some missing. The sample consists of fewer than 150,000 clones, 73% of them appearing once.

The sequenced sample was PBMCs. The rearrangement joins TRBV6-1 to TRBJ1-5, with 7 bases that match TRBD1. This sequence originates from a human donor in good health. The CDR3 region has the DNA TGTGCCAGCAGTCCCGACAGGGTGGGCAATCAGCCCCAGCATTTT. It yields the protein CASSPDRVGNQPQHF.